This T cell receptor (beta chain) stems from a study of naive and memory T cell subsets. Study-wide results and caveats: Gini index rose across naive, CM, EM and EMRA in CD4 and CD8.

The beta constant-region primer was an equimolar mix of two oligonucleotides covering TRBC1 and TRBC2. Ligation attached a single-stranded oligonucleotide with a 12-nucleotide UMI and the SP2 primer to the cDNA 3' end. TCRdb processed the UMI-ligation and nested PCR reads anew with MiXCR; each CDR3 protein has one entry. This table has approximately 27,000 distinct CDR3 sequences, around 10% appearing once. Cells stained for CD3, CD4, CD8, CD45RA and CD27 were sorted into four subsets. This clonotype was detected only a few times. As yet, its antigen is unknown. This CDR3 comprises 15 residues. With 0 bases removed from V and 3 bases from J, the gap between germline ends came to 11 bases. Looked up from germline, CDR1 is KGHSH and CDR2 is LQKENI.

Input material: effector memory CD4+ T cells from blood. Noted subset: effector memory, CD45RA- CD27-. The TCR comes from a human donor in good health. The rearrangement uses TRBV18 and TRBJ1-1, with unresolved D. The CDR3 nucleotides read TGTGCCAGCTCACCACCGGGAAAGGTTGACACTGAAGCTTTCTTT. Its translation: CASSPPGKVDTEAFF.